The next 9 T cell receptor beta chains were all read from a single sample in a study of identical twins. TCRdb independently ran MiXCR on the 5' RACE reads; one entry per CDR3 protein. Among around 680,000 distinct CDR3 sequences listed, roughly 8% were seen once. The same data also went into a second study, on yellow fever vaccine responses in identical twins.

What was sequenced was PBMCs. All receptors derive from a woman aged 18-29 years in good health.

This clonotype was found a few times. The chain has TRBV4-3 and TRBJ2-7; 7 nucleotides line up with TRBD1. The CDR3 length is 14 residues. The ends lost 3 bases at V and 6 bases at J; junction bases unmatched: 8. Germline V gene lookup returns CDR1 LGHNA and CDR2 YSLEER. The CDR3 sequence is CASSHRQGGVEQYF. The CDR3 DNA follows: TGCGCCAGCAGCCACCGACAGGGCGGTGTCGAGCAGTACTTC.

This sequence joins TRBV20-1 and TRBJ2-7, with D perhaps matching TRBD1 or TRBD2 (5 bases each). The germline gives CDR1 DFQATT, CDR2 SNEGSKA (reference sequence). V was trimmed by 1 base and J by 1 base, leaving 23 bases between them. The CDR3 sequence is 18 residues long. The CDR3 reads CSARGGGSPEIESYEQYF. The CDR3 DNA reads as TGCAGTGCTAGAGGTGGGGGTAGCCCAGAAATTGAATCCTACGAGCAGTACTTC.

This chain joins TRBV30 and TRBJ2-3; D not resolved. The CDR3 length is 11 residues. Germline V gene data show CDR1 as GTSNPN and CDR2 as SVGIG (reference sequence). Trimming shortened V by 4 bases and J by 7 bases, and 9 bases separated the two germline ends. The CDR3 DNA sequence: TGTGCCTGGAAGAACGGGCATACGCAGTATTTT. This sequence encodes CAWKNGHTQYF.

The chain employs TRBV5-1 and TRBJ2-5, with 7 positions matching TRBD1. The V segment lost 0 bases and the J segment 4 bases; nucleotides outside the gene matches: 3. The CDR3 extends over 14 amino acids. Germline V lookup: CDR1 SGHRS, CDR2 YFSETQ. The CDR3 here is CASSLEGAVETQYF. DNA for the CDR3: TGCGCCAGCAGCTTGGAGGGGGCAGTAGAGACCCAGTACTTC.

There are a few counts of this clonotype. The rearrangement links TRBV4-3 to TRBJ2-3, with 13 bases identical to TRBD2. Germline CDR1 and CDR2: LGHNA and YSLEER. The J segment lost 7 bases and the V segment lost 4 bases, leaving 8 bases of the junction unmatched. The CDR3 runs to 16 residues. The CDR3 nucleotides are TGCGCCAGCAGCCCCAGACTAGCGGGAGGACCGAATACGCAGTATTTT. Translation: CASSPRLAGGPNTQYF.

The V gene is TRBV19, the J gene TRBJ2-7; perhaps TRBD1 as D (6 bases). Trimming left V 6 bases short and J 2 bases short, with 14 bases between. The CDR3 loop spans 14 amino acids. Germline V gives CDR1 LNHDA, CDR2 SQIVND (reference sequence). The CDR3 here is CASRTRGTTYEQYF. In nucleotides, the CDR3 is TGTGCCAGTAGGACAAGGGGGACCACCTACGAGCAGTACTTC.

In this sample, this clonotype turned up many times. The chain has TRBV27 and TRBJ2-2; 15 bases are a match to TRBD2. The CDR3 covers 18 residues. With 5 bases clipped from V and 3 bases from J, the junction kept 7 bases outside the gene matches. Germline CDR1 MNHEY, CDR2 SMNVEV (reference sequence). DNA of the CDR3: TGTGCCAGCAGTACGAGAGGACTAGCGGGAGGGGACACCGGGGAGCTGTTTTTT. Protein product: CASSTRGLAGGDTGELFF.

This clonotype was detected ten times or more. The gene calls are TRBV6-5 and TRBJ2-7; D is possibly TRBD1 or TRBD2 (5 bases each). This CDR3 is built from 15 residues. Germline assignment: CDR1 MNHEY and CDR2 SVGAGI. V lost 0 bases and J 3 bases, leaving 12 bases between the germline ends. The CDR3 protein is CASSYSSGRGYEQYF. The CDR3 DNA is TGTGCCAGCAGTTACTCGTCGGGACGAGGCTACGAGCAGTACTTC.

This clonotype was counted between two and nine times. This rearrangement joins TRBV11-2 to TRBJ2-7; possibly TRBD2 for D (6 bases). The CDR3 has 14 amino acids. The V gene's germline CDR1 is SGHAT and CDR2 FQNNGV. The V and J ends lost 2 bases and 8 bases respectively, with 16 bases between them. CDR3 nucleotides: TGTGCCAGCAGCTTAAGCCGGGGGTCCCCCCAGCAGTACTTC. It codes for CASSLSRGSPQQYF.